This T cell receptor beta chain originates from a study of regulatory T cells in long-lasting Graves disease. This clonotype was detected many times. In building TCR beta libraries, iRepertoire HTBI primers were used together with Arm-PCR of CDR3 regions. TCRdb re-derived calls from the multiplex PCR reads in MiXCR, one entry per CDR3 protein. The sample includes about 470,000 distinct CDR3 sequences, roughly 21% of them seen just once. This CDR3 has 14 residues. CDR1 MDHEN and CDR2 SYDVKM come from the germline V gene. V was clipped by 5 bases and J by 5 bases; unmatched bases: 5. Time point given: persistent/refractory GD, antithyroid drugs over 5 years with positive TRAb. Extracted PBMC RNA gave rise to the TCR library.

The sample was peripheral blood mononuclear cells (PBMCs), taken when the disease was refractory, from a patient treated with antithyroid drugs. The genes are TRBV28 and TRBJ2-7, with 11 bases fitting TRBD1. The TCR sequence derives from a female donor with Graves disease. CDR3 nucleotide sequence: TGTGCCAGCAGTCGGGACAGGGGGGAGGACGAGCAGTACTTC. As protein: CASSRDRGEDEQYF.